The source of this TCR beta chain is a study of Tregs in tolerant kidney transplant recipients. The study, taken as a whole, reports: The most relevant donor-specific Treg TCRbeta repertoire apparently came from expansion with activated donor B cells. For some patients, primers changed over time, blocking nucleotide-level comparison.

This CDR3 comprises 12 residues. Germline CDR1 is SGHNT and CDR2 is YYREEE (reference sequence). Trimming pared 4 bases from V and 3 bases from J, leaving 5 bases between. The nonmyeloablative bone marrow transplants came from related graft donors, with transient mixed chimerism. Thawed PBMCs were FACS-sorted into unstimulated CD4+CD25+CD127- regulatory T cells, CD4+CD25- non-regulatory cells, CD4 and CD8 cells. Here immunoSEQ multiplex PCR was the method, and the copy in TCRdb shows in-frame clones only, minus some. The repertoire holds about 64,000 clones, about 90% seen once, with around 4.1% in the top ten. The table lists this clone with a count of one. Its target is not known.

The clonotype originates from a human patient who received a combined kidney and bone marrow transplant. These T cells may partly come from the graft donor. The source material was CD4+ T cells from blood (PBMCs), sampled 6 months after the transplant. V gene TRBV5-4 combines with J gene TRBJ1-5, with D unclear. The CDR3 bases are TGTGCCAGCAGCCTACCCAATCAGCCCCAGCATTTT. Translated: CASSLPNQPQHF.